This is a list of T cell receptor beta chains from one sample in a study of CD8+CD57+ T cells in acquired aplastic anemia. One entry per CDR3 protein, called by TCRdb with MiXCR from the reads. The table records some 150,000 distinct CDR3 sequences, roughly two fifths of them present only once. The sequenced material came from sorted CD4+, CD8+, or CD8+CD57+ T cells (not recorded which) from PBMCs. The receptors derive from a human donor in good health, serving as a control. CDR3s include the opening cysteine and the closing phenylalanine or tryptophan. The order of the fields is D gene, J gene, clone size, V gene, CDR3 DNA, CDR3 protein. D genes are given only for firm matches. Some rows mark clone size as missing; the rest say once, few, many or name a class of expanded clone.

. | TRBJ1-2 | . | TRBV5-4 | TGTGCCAGCAGCTTTTCTCCCGGCACTTCTTCTAACTATGGCTACACCTTC | CASSFSPGTSSNYGYTF
TRBD2 | TRBJ2-1 | . | TRBV20-1 | TGCAGTGCGGGACTAGCGGACGCCTACAATGAGCAGTTCTTC | CSAGLADAYNEQFF
TRBD2 | TRBJ2-5 | few | TRBV10-2 | TGCGCCAGCAGTGCTAGCGGGGGGGACGAGACCCAGTACTTC | CASSASGGDETQYF
. | TRBJ1-1 | many | TRBV6-5 | TGTGCCAGCAGTCCGACACCGAACACTGAAGCTTTCTTT | CASSPTPNTEAFF
. | TRBJ1-1 | many | TRBV27 | TGTGCCAGCAGGGATCGACCGAACACTGAAGCTTTCTTT | CASRDRPNTEAFF
. | TRBJ2-1 | many | TRBV30 | TGTGCCTGGAACAAGGGGGGTACGAATGAGCAGTTCTTC | CAWNKGGTNEQFF
TRBD1 | TRBJ1-1 | many | TRBV7-2 | TGTGCCAGCAGCCGCGGGACAGACACTGAAGCTTTCTTT | CASSRGTDTEAFF
TRBD2 | TRBJ2-7 | . | TRBV25-1 | TGTGCCAGCAGTGTTAGCGGGGGCACCTACGAGCAGTACTTC | CASSVSGGTYEQYF
TRBD2 | TRBJ2-3 | . | TRBV10-3 | TGTGCCATCAGTGAGTTAAGACTAGCGGGAGGCCCCACAGATACGCAGTATTTT | CAISELRLAGGPTDTQYF
. | TRBJ1-4 | . | TRBV5-1 | TGCGCCAGCAGCCCCAGTGGGGGAACTAATGAAAGACTGTTTTTT | CASSPSGGTNERLFF
. | TRBJ2-5 | many | TRBV24-1 | TGTGCCACCAGTGACCCGACTAGTTGGGAGACCCAGTACTTC | CATSDPTSWETQYF
. | TRBJ2-3 | . | TRBV19 | TGTGCCAGCAACCAAAGAGATACGCAGTATTTT | CASNQRDTQYF
. | TRBJ1-1 | . | TRBV20-1 | TGCGGTGCTAGAGGTCCCAGCAACACTGAAGCTTTCTTT | CGARGPSNTEAFF
. | TRBJ2-3 | many | TRBV24-1 | TGTGCCACCAGTGATTCAGCGCTACAGGGAGGAGATACGCAGTATTTT | CATSDSALQGGDTQYF
. | TRBJ1-2 | . | TRBV2 | TGTGCCAGCAGTGCGGGGGGAGGCTATGGCTACACCTTC | CASSAGGGYGYTF
. | TRBJ1-1 | . | TRBV12-3/TRBV12-4 | TGTGCCAGCAGTCCCGGAACAGGTACTGAAGCTTTCTTT | CASSPGTGTEAFF
TRBD2 | TRBJ2-7 | . | TRBV7-2 | TGTGCCAGCAGCTTAGCGCGGGAGGGCCTAGCCGATTACGAGCAGTACTTC | CASSLAREGLADYEQYF
. | TRBJ1-2 | . | TRBV5-1 | TGCGCCAGCAGCGAGTGGGGGGCGGAAGGCTACACCTTC | CASSEWGAEGYTF
. | TRBJ2-7 | many | TRBV6-1 | TGTGCCAGCAGTGAAGCAGGGGGACGGGTCTACGAGCAGTACTTC | CASSEAGGRVYEQYF
. | TRBJ2-7 | few | TRBV2 | TGTGCCAGCAGTTATACCGGAATGATCTCCTACGAGCAGTACTTC | CASSYTGMISYEQYF
. | TRBJ1-6 | many | TRBV2 | TGTGCCAGCCGGAGGGGGGGGGGTAGCTCCTATAATTCACCCCTCCACTTT | CASRRGGGSSYNSPLHF
. | TRBJ1-3 | many | TRBV19 | TGTGCCAGTACTGCCCACCCGATTGGAAACACCATATATTTT | CASTAHPIGNTIYF
. | TRBJ2-1 | many | TRBV13 | TGTGCCAGCAGAGAAGTCGAGTTTAGCTCCTACAATGAGCAGTTCTTC | CASREVEFSSYNEQFF
. | TRBJ2-3 | . | TRBV19 | TGTGCCAGTAGTATAGGGGTAAGGGATACGCAGTATTTT | CASSIGVRDTQYF
. | TRBJ1-2 | . | TRBV19 | TGTGCCAGTAGTATAGAATGGAACAGTGTCTATGGCTACACCTTC | CASSIEWNSVYGYTF
TRBD2 | TRBJ2-3 | few | TRBV11-2 | TGTGCCAGCAGCTTCCGCCCCGGGACTAGCGGCAACACAGATACGCAGTATTTT | CASSFRPGTSGNTDTQYF
. | TRBJ1-1 | many | TRBV7-8 | TGTGCCAGCAGCACCTCGAGGAAAGCTTTCTTT | CASSTSRKAFF
. | TRBJ2-5 | many | TRBV10-1 | TGCGCCAGCAGTGAGGGCAGGGCGTATGAAGAGACCCAGTACTTC | CASSEGRAYEETQYF
. | TRBJ2-7 | few | TRBV13 | TGTGCCAGCAGCGACAGGAAACGGGGCTCCTACGAGCAGTACTTC | CASSDRKRGSYEQYF
. | TRBJ2-2 | many | TRBV20-1 | TGCAGTGCTGGGTGGGGCACCGGGGAGCTGTTTTTT | CSAGWGTGELFF
. | TRBJ2-5 | many | TRBV7-6 | TGTGCCAGCAGCTCCAATCCAGGACACTTCCAAGAGACCCAGTACTTC | CASSSNPGHFQETQYF
. | TRBJ1-5 | . | TRBV25-1 | TGTGCCAGCAGCCTTATGGGGTTCAATCAGCCCCAGCATTTT | CASSLMGFNQPQHF
. | TRBJ2-1 | many | TRBV30 | TGTGCCTGGAGTAGGATGGTGGGAGTCAATGAGCAGTTCTTC | CAWSRMVGVNEQFF
TRBD1 | TRBJ1-2 | many | TRBV14 | TGTGCCAGCAGCCAGAGAAGGACAGGGAACTACTATGGCTACACCTTC | CASSQRRTGNYYGYTF
. | TRBJ1-6 | . | TRBV5-5 | TGTGCCAGCAGCTCTTGGGGTAGTAATTCACCCCTCCACTTT | CASSSWGSNSPLHF
TRBD1 | TRBJ2-3 | many | TRBV13 | TGTGCCAGCAGCTTAGCTGGGACAGGGGGATTCATAGATACGCAGTATTTT | CASSLAGTGGFIDTQYF
. | TRBJ1-2 | . | TRBV24-1 | TGTGCCACCAGTGACCCCGGGCGGGAGCGTGGCTACACCTTC | CATSDPGRERGYTF
. | TRBJ1-6 | . | TRBV9 | TGTGCCAGCAGTCAGGGTTTGTCACCCCTCCACTTT | CASSQGLSPLHF
TRBD2 | TRBJ2-5 | many | TRBV5-5 | TGTGCCAGCAGCACTATAGCGGGGGGGCCCAGAGAGACCCAGTACTTC | CASSTIAGGPRETQYF
. | TRBJ2-7 | many | TRBV3-1 | TGTGCCAGCAGCCACGGAACCTACGAGCAGTACTTC | CASSHGTYEQYF
. | TRBJ2-1 | . | TRBV5-1 | TGCGCCAGCAGCCCCCGGCGGGCCGCCCTAGAATACAATGAGCAGTTCTTC | CASSPRRAALEYNEQFF
. | TRBJ1-2 | . | TRBV2 | TGTGCCAGCAGTGAGACTACTAGTAAGGGCTACACCTTC | CASSETTSKGYTF